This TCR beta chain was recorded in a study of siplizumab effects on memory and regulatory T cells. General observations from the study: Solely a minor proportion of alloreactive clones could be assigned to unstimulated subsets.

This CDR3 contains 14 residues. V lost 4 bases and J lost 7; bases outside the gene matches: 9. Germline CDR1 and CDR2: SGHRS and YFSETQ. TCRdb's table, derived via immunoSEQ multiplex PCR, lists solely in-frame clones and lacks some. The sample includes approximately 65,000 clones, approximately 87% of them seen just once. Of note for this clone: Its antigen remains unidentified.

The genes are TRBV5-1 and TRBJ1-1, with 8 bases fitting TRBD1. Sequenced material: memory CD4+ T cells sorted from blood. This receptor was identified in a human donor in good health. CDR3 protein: CASSRDTGGVEAFF. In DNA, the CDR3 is TGCGCCAGCAGCCGGGATACAGGGGGTGTTGAAGCTTTCTTT.